The source of this T cell receptor beta chain is a study of CD8 T cells in Susac syndrome. V shed 8 bases and J 3 bases; nucleotides not matched to a gene: 7. The germline CDR1 and CDR2 sequences are MNHEY and SMNVEV (reference sequence). This CDR3 has 14 residues. Patients with Susac syndrome met the recently defined diagnostic criteria for definite or probable disease. Reverse transcription used roughly 0.45 to 1 ug RNA and random hexamers. MiXCR, applied by TCRdb to the immunoSEQ multiplex PCR reads, yields one record per CDR3 protein. The data hold about 190,000 distinct CDR3 sequences, with nearly 97% observed a single time.

The chain has TRBV27 and TRBJ2-7, with TRBD1 identical over 10 bases. This sequence originates from a human donor with Susac syndrome. What was sequenced was CD4+ T cells from PBMCs. CDR3 nucleotide sequence: TGTGCCAGCGGAACCGGGACAGGGGTCTACGAGCAGTACTTC. Amino acids: CASGTGTGVYEQYF.